One and the same sample provided the 9 T cell receptor beta chains below, sequenced in a study of monozygotic twins with inflammatory bowel disease. TCRdb re-called the 5' RACE reads and gives one entry per CDR3 protein, without DNA. This repertoire comprises some 450,000 distinct CDR3 sequences; its ten largest clones make up roughly 2.3%. Sample: blood. The receptors derive from a human donor with ulcerative colitis or Crohn's disease, or a healthy co-twin of an affected twin (not recorded which).

The V and J genes are TRBV7-2 and TRBJ1-1; TCRdb calls TRBD1, which cannot be checked without DNA. The CDR3 extends over 13 amino acids. The germline V gene has CDR1 SGHTA and CDR2 FQGNSA. The CDR3 sequence: CASSPPWDSEAFF.

This chain links TRBV4-3 with TRBJ2-2. The CDR3 length is 16 residues. The germline gives CDR1 LGHNA, CDR2 YSLEER. The CDR3 sequence is CASSQVPSGNTGELFF.

The rearrangement links TRBV20-1 to TRBJ2-3; the D gene TCRdb calls, TRBD1, cannot be checked with no DNA. The length of the CDR3 is 14 residues. Germline V gene sequence: CDR1 DFQATT, CDR2 SNEGSKA (reference sequence). The chain's CDR3 is CSASSGGGTDTQYF.

The rearrangement uses TRBV6-2 or TRBV6-3 and TRBJ1-1; TCRdb's D call of TRBD1 is untestable without DNA. This CDR3 contains 15 residues. CDR1 MNHEY and CDR2 SVGEGT come from the germline V gene. The CDR3: CASSDRARANTEAFF.

This chain uses TRBV10-3 with TRBJ2-3; with no DNA, the TCRdb D assignment of TRBD2 cannot be verified. Germline CDR1 and CDR2: ENHRY and SYGVKD. This CDR3 spans 19 amino acids. CDR3 sequence reads: CAISESGREGRISEDTQYF.

The chain has TRBV20-1 and TRBJ2-7; as DNA is missing, the TRBD2 call by TCRdb cannot be tested. The CDR3 loop spans 17 amino acids. Per germline, CDR1 DFQATT and CDR2 SNEGSKA (reference sequence). The CDR3: CSAPGRASGRALNEQYF.

This chain uses TRBV28 with TRBJ2-6. The CDR3 spans 16 residues. Germline V gene sequence: CDR1 MDHEN, CDR2 SYDVKM. This CDR3 is CASSLNRTSGANVLTF.

The rearrangement uses TRBV7-9 and TRBJ2-5; TCRdb calls TRBD1, which cannot be checked without DNA. CDR1 is SEHNR and CDR2 is FQNEAQ in the germline V gene (reference sequence). This CDR3 is built from 15 residues. CDR3 sequence reads: CASSWTGQIQETQYF.

The V and J genes are TRBV6-6 and TRBJ2-5; TCRdb lists TRBD1, though no DNA is available to test this call. Germline V gives CDR1 MNHNY, CDR2 SVGAGI (reference sequence). The CDR3 has 14 residues. The CDR3 here is CASIRGQGRETQYF.